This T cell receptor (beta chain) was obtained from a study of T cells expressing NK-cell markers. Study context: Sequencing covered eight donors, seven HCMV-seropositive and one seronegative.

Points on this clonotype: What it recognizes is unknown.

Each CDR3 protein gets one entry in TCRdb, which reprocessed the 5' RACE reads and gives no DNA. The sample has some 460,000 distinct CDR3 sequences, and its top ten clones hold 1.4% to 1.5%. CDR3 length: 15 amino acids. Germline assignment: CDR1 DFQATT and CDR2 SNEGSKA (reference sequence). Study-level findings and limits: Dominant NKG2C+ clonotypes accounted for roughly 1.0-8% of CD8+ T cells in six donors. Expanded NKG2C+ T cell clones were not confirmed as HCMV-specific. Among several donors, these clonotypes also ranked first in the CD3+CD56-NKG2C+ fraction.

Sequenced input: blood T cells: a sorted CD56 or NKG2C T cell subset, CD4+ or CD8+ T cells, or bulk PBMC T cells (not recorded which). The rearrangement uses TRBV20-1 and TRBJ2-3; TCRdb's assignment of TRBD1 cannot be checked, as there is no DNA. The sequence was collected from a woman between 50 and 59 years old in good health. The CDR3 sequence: CSARRRDWGTDTQYF.